Presented here are 6 T cell receptor beta chains from one specimen sequenced in a study of blood T cell repertoires in COVID-19. Only in-frame clones appear in the TCRdb table, and some are missing; sequencing was by immunoSEQ multiplex PCR. Among about 120,000 clones, around four fifths were seen once, and the ten largest hold 20% to 25%. Sequencing was carried out using peripheral blood. Every receptor here comes from a human donor in a cohort sampled during active COVID-19.

The chain employs TRBV15 and TRBJ2-1; the D gene is possibly TRBD1 (6 bases). This CDR3 has 13 residues. Trimming removed 2 bases at V and 10 bases at J, with 12 bases between. From germline, CDR1 is LNHNV and CDR2 YYDKDF (reference sequence). CDR3 sequence: CATSRQAGTEQFF. CDR3 in DNA: TGTGCCACCAGCAGACAAGCCGGGACAGAGCAGTTCTTC.

This clone appeared a single time. The rearrangement uses TRBV5-1 and TRBJ2-7, with TRBD2 matching over 7 bases. The germline V gene has CDR1 SGHRS and CDR2 YFSETQ. After removal of 6 bases from V and 0 bases from J, the junction contained 6 bases not matched to a gene. The CDR3 covers 14 residues. In DNA, the CDR3 is TGCGCCAGCACGTCAGCGGGGAGCTCCTACGAGCAGTACTTC. Its protein is CASTSAGSSYEQYF. Full variable domain (missing parts from reference TRBV5-1 and TRBJ2-7): KAGVTQTPRYLIKTRGQQVTLSCSPISGHRSVSWYQQTPGQGLQFLFEYFSETQRNKGNFPGRFSGRQFSNSRSEMNVSTLELGDSALYLCASTSAGSSYEQYFGPGTRLTVT.

This chain connects TRBV7-2 to TRBJ2-7, with a possible D match to TRBD2 (7 bases). The germline gives CDR1 SGHTA, CDR2 FQGNSA. The CDR3 totals 16 residues. The V end lost 5 bases, the J end lost 4 bases, and 21 bases lay between the germline ends. Here the CDR3 reads CASSLSGGAQPYEQYF. The CDR3, as DNA: TGTGCCAGCAGCCTTAGTGGGGGGGCCCAACCGTACGAGCAGTACTTC.

The genes are TRBV2 and TRBJ1-4; D ambiguous. The CDR3 is 14 amino acids. Deletions cut 7 bases from V and 3 bases from J, with 12 bases between. Germline V gene lookup returns CDR1 SNHLY and CDR2 FYNNEI. The CDR3 DNA sequence: TGTGCCAGCAAAGAAGTAAACTCTAATGAAAAACTGTTTTTT. This translates into CASKEVNSNEKLFF. Drawing the rest from reference TRBV2 and TRBJ1-4, the complete variable domain is EPEVTQTPSHQVTQMGQEVILRCVPISNHLYFYWYRQILGQKVEFLVSFYNNEISEKSEIFDDQFSVERPDGSNFTLKIRSTKLEDSAMYFCASKEVNSNEKLFFGSGTQLSVL.

The chain recombines TRBV2 with TRBJ2-7; 7 positions agree with TRBD1. CDR1 and CDR2 from the germline V gene are SNHLY and FYNNEI. The CDR3 has 13 amino acids. V shed 8 bases and J 6 bases; nucleotides not matched to a gene: 10. The CDR3 spells CASLRQGVGEQYF. In nucleotides, the CDR3 is TGTGCCAGCTTAAGGCAGGGGGTGGGCGAGCAGTACTTC.

This chain connects TRBV7-3 to TRBJ2-5; D gene ambiguous. The V end lost 2 bases, the J end lost 7 bases, and 17 bases lay between the germline ends. The CDR3 is made up of 15 amino acids. Germline V CDR1 and CDR2: SGHTA, FQGTGA. CDR3 nucleotides: TGTGCCAGCAGCTTAGCCCCGGGTCCCGGGTGGACCCAGTACTTC. Translating it yields CASSLAPGPGWTQYF.